The 6 T cell receptor beta chains reported below all come from one sample, sequenced in a study of graft-versus-host responses after intestinal transplantation. Sequencing was performed with immunoSEQ multiplex PCR; in TCRdb, only in-frame clones are kept and a portion is missing. The table lists 90,000 to 120,000 clones, roughly 87% of them singletons. Which antigens these TCRs recognize remains unknown. Specimen: unstimulated CD4+ T cells sorted from spleen or lymph node cells, collected before transplant. All receptors derive from a human donor who was the organ donor for an intestinal transplant.

The genes are TRBV6-5 and TRBJ2-5; the match to TRBD2 covers 8 bases. Germline CDR1 reads MNHEY; CDR2 reads SVGAGI. CDR3 size: 15 residues. The trim removed 8 bases at V and 2 bases at J, leaving 10 bases unmatched. The DNA of the CDR3 is TGTGCCAGCCAGCCGGGACTAGGGATACAAGAGACCCAGTACTTC. Protein product: CASQPGLGIQETQYF.

This clone was recorded once. The chain employs TRBV10-2 and TRBJ2-1; D unclear. There are 12 residues in the CDR3. V lost 1 base and J 10 bases, leaving 8 bases between the germline ends. In germline, CDR1 is WSHSY, CDR2 SAAADI. The CDR3 protein is CASSELKAEQFF. CDR3 sequence (DNA): TGCGCCAGCAGTGAGTTGAAGGCCGAGCAGTTCTTC.

This sequence joins TRBV11-2 and TRBJ1-6; 9 nucleotides match TRBD1. Germline-derived CDR1 and CDR2 are SGHAT and FQNNGV. J gave up 10 bases and V 6 bases, and 7 bases lay outside the gene matches. The CDR3 is 14 residues long. The CDR3: CASRLQGAGSPLHF. The CDR3 coding sequence is TGTGCCAGCAGACTACAGGGGGCTGGATCACCCCTCCACTTT. Full variable domain (remainder filled in from reference TRBV11-2 and TRBJ1-6): EAGVAQSPRYKIIEKRQSVAFWCNPISGHATLYWYQQILGQGPKLLIQFQNNGVVDDSQLPKDRFSAERLKGVDSTLKIQPAKLEDSAVYLCASRLQGAGSPLHFGNGTRLTVT.

The chain is built from TRBV11-3 and TRBJ2-7; TRBD2 is a possible D gene (6 bases). Germline V gene data show CDR1 as SGHNT and CDR2 as YENEEA. Between the trimmed V and J ends, which lost 3 bases and 3 bases, there was a span of 12 bases. This CDR3 spans 14 amino acids. The CDR3 sequence is CASSLTGVGYEQYF. The CDR3 coding sequence is TGTGCCAGCAGCTTGACGGGGGTTGGCTACGAGCAGTACTTC.

This chain links TRBV7-2 with TRBJ1-2; 7 nucleotides match TRBD1. Germline V gives CDR1 SGHTA, CDR2 FQGNSA. After removal of 5 bases from V and 0 bases from J, the junction contained 3 bases not matched to a gene. The CDR3 runs 14 residues. As DNA, the CDR3 is TGTGCCAGCAGCCGAGACAGGGCTAACTATGGCTACACCTTC. Its translation is CASSRDRANYGYTF.

The chain uses TRBV28 and TRBJ1-1; 10 nucleotides align to TRBD1. The length of the CDR3 is 14 residues. Trimming removed 4 bases from V and 5 bases from J; junction bases left unmatched: 4. Germline V lookup: CDR1 MDHEN, CDR2 SYDVKM. CDR3 loop: CASSSPDRGTEAFF. CDR3 in DNA: TGTGCCAGCAGTTCCCCGGACAGGGGGACTGAAGCTTTCTTT. The whole variable domain, filled in from reference TRBV28 and TRBJ1-1, reads DVKVTQSSRYLVKRTGEKVFLECVQDMDHENMFWYRQDPGLGLRLIYFSYDVKMKEKGDIPEGYSVSREKKERFSLILESASTNQTSMYLCASSSPDRGTEAFFGQGTRLTVV.